Described below is a single T cell receptor beta chain sequence and its context. The CDR3 spans 11 residues. The germline gives CDR1 MNHEY, CDR2 SVGAGI. With 3 bases removed from V and 6 bases from J, the gap between germline ends came to 6 bases. The sample is drawn from a study of CD8 T cells in Susac syndrome. RNA amounts of roughly 0.5 to 1 ug underwent reverse transcription with random hexamers. Using its own MiXCR run on the immunoSEQ multiplex PCR reads, TCRdb lists one record per CDR3 protein. The table has around 56,000 distinct CDR3 sequences, just over 90% seen once. This chain uses TRBV6-5 with TRBJ2-7, with D perhaps TRBD1 (5 bases). The source of this sequence is a human donor in good health. The sample was CD8+ T cells from PBMCs. The CDR3 sequence is CASSYGAEQYF. CDR3 coding DNA: TGTGCCAGCAGTTATGGGGCCGAGCAGTACTTC.